This TCR beta chain originates from a study of cytomegalovirus exposure and HLA in healthy donors. Study as a whole: It was reported in a later analysis that the same platform had been used for the 110 or so validation repertoires as for the approximately 700 first-cohort repertoires. Study-wide findings and caveats: 164 TCR beta chains were listed as cytomegalovirus-associated. The finding came from a later analysis; first-cohort TCR clusters tended to co-occur in the 110 or so validation repertoires.

Between the trimmed V and J ends, which lost 0 bases and 2 bases, there was a span of 21 bases. Germline CDR1 and CDR2: GTSNPN and SVGIG (reference sequence). The CDR3 is made up of 18 amino acids. With regard to this clone: Its specificity is unknown.

TCRdb keeps only in-frame clones here, not all; method: immunoSEQ multiplex PCR. The repertoire has more than 120,000 clones, about 87% of them found once; the top ten carry under 5%. The specimen was PBMCs. The receptor was derived from a man between 18 and 29 years old in good health and CMV-seropositive. This rearrangement joins TRBV30 to TRBJ2-3; possibly TRBD2 for D (5 bases). DNA for the CDR3: TGTGCCTGGAGTGTACATACTAGGTTTAGCATCTCCACAGATACGCAGTATTTT. Its protein is CAWSVHTRFSISTDTQYF.